A selection of T cell receptor beta chains follows, all from one sample in a study of T cell responses to AZD1222 COVID-19 vaccine. Here immunoSEQ multiplex PCR was the method, and the copy in TCRdb shows in-frame clones only, minus some. The table lists more than 85,000 clones, roughly 92% of them singletons. This sample comprised peripheral blood, obtained 28 days after the second AZD1222 dose. Receptors were obtained from an adult who received the AZD1222 COVID-19 vaccine. Both conserved end residues are part of each CDR3. The order of the fields is J gene, D gene, V gene, clone size, CDR3 DNA, CDR3 protein. A D gene is named only where the DNA matches it firmly. Clone size is shown for a subset of rows, as once, few, many or a class of expanded clone.

J gene: TRBJ1-4
D gene: -
V gene: TRBV9
clone size: -
CDR3 DNA: TGTGCCAGCAGCCCAGCACCCCAAGTGGGAGAAAAACTGTTTTTT
CDR3 protein: CASSPAPQVGEKLFF

J gene: TRBJ1-6
D gene: -
V gene: TRBV7-8
clone size: -
CDR3 DNA: TGTGCCAGCAGGTTAGAGGGGGATTCACCCCTCCACTTT
CDR3 protein: CASRLEGDSPLHF

J gene: TRBJ2-7
D gene: -
V gene: TRBV6-2/TRBV6-3
clone size: -
CDR3 DNA: TGTGCCAGCAGTTCGAAGGGGTGGGCCGCCTACGAGCAGTACTTC
CDR3 protein: CASSSKGWAAYEQYF

J gene: TRBJ2-1
D gene: -
V gene: TRBV7-9
clone size: -
CDR3 DNA: TGTGCCAGCCTGGGGATTGGGGAGCAGTTCTTC
CDR3 protein: CASLGIGEQFF

J gene: TRBJ2-7
D gene: -
V gene: TRBV7-3
clone size: -
CDR3 DNA: TGTGCCAGCAGCTCTCTGGAGAGGTACGAGCAGTACTTC
CDR3 protein: CASSSLERYEQYF

J gene: TRBJ2-3
D gene: -
V gene: TRBV7-8
clone size: -
CDR3 DNA: TGTGCCAGCAGCTTAGGACGACAGCCTTTGAGCACAGATACGCAGTATTTT
CDR3 protein: CASSLGRQPLSTDTQYF

J gene: TRBJ1-4
D gene: -
V gene: TRBV7-6
clone size: -
CDR3 DNA: TGTGCCAGCAGCGGCTTCCTAAATGAAAAACTGTTTTTT
CDR3 protein: CASSGFLNEKLFF

J gene: TRBJ1-2
D gene: TRBD1
V gene: TRBV6-1
clone size: -
CDR3 DNA: TGTGCCAGCAGTGAAGTCCCTCAGGGGGTCCGTGGCTACACCTTC
CDR3 protein: CASSEVPQGVRGYTF

J gene: TRBJ2-2
D gene: -
V gene: TRBV20-1
clone size: -
CDR3 DNA: TGCAGTGCTAGTGGGTTACCCAGGTCTACCGGGGAGCTGTTTTTT
CDR3 protein: CSASGLPRSTGELFF

J gene: TRBJ2-7
D gene: TRBD1
V gene: TRBV4-3
clone size: -
CDR3 DNA: TGCGCCAGCAGCCAAGGGACAGGGGGTCCCTACGAGCAGTACTTC
CDR3 protein: CASSQGTGGPYEQYF

J gene: TRBJ2-7
D gene: -
V gene: TRBV7-9
clone size: -
CDR3 DNA: TGTGCCAGCAGCTTAGCGATTCGGCTAACGGGCCTACAACGTGGGGAGCAGTACTTC
CDR3 protein: CASSLAIRLTGLQRGEQYF

J gene: TRBJ2-1
D gene: TRBD2
V gene: TRBV7-3
clone size: -
CDR3 DNA: TGTGCCAGCAGCCAAGCGGGGTTTGGAGGCAATGAGCAGTTCTTC
CDR3 protein: CASSQAGFGGNEQFF

J gene: TRBJ2-5
D gene: -
V gene: TRBV7-8
clone size: -
CDR3 DNA: TGTGCCAGCAGCTTACAATATCGGGGAGGGGGAGAGACCCAGTACTTC
CDR3 protein: CASSLQYRGGGETQYF

J gene: TRBJ1-5
D gene: TRBD1
V gene: TRBV4-2
clone size: few
CDR3 DNA: TGTGCCAGCAGCCAAGCGGGACAGTCAAATCAGCCCCAGCATTTT
CDR3 protein: CASSQAGQSNQPQHF